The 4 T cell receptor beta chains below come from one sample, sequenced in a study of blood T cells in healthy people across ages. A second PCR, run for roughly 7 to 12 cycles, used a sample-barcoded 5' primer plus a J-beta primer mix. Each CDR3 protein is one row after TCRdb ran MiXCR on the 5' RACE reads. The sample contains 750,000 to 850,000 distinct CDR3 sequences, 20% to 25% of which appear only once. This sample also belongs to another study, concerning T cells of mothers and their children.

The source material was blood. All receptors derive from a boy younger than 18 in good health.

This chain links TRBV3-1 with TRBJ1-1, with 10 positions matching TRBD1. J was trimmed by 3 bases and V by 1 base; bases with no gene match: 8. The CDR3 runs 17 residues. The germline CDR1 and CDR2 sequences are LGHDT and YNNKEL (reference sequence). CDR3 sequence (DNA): TGTGCCAGCAGCCAAGCGACAGGGGGCGGATTGGACACTGAAGCTTTCTTT. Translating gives CASSQATGGGLDTEAFF.

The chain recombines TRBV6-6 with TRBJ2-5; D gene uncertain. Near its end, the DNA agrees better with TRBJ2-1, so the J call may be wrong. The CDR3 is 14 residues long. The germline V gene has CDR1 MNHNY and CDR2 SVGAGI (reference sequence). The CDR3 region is CASSYSWAPDEQFF. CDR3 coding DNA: TGTGCCAGCAGTTACTCGTGGGCGCCGGATGAGCAGTTCTTC.

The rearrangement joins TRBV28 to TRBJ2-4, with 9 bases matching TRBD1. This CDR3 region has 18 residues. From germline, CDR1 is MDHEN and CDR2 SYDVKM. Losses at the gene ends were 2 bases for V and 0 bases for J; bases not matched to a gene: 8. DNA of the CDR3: TGTGCCAGCAGTTTAATCGGGACAGGGTTGTTAGCCAAAAACATTCAGTACTTC. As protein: CASSLIGTGLLAKNIQYF.

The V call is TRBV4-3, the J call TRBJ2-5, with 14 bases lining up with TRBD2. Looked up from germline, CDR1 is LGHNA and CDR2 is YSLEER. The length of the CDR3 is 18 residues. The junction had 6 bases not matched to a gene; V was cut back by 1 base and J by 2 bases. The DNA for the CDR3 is TGCGCCAGCAGCCAAGGGACTAGCGGGGGGATGGGGCAAGAGACCCAGTACTTC. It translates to CASSQGTSGGMGQETQYF.